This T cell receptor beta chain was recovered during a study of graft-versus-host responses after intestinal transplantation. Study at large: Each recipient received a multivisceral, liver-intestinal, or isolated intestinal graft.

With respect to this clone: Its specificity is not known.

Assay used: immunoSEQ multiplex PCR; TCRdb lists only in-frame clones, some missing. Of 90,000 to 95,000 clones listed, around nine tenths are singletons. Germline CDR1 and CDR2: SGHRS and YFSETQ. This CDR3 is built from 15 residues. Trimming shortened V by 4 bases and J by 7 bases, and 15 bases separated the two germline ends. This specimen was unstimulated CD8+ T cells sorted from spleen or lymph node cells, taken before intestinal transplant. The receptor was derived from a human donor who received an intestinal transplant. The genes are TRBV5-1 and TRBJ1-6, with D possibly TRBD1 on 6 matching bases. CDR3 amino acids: CASSTNRDPNSPLHF. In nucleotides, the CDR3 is TGCGCCAGCAGCACTAACAGGGACCCCAATTCACCCCTCCACTTT.